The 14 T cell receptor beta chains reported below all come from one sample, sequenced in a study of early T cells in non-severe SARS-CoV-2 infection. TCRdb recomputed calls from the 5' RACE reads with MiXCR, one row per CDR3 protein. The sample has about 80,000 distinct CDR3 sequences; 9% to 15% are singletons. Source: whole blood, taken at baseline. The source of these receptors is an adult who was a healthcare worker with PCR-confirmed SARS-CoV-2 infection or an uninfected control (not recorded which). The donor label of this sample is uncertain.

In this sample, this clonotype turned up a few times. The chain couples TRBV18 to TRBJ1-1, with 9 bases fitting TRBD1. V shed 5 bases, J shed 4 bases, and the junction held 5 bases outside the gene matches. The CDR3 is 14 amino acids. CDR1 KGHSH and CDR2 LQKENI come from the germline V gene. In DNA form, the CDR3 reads TGTGCCAGCTCATTAGGACAGGGGAGCACTGAAGCTTTCTTT. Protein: CASSLGQGSTEAFF.

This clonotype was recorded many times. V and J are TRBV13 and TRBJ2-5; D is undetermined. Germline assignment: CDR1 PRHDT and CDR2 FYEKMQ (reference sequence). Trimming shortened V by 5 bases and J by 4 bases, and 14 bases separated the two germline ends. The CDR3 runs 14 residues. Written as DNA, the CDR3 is TGTGCCAGCAGCCAGATACTTGGCCCAGAGACCCAGTACTTC. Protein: CASSQILGPETQYF.

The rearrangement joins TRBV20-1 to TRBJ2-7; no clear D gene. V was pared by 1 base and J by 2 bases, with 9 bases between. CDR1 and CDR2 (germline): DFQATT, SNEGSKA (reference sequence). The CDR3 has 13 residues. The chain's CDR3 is CSARGTHTYEQYF. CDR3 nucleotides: TGCAGTGCTAGAGGAACTCATACCTACGAGCAGTACTTC.

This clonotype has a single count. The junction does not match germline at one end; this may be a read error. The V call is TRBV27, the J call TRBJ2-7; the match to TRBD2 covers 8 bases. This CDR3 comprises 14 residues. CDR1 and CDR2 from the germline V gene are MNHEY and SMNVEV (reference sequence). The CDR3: CASSLQAGASEQHF. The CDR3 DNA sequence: TGTGCCAGCAGTTTACAAGCGGGAGCTTCCGAGCAGCACTTC.

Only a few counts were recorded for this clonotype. CDR3 region: CSAPMPGNYGYTF. The CDR3 coding sequence is TGCAGTGCTCCAATGCCGGGAAACTATGGCTACACCTTC. The V call is TRBV20-1, the J call TRBJ1-2; D gene ambiguous. V shed 5 bases and J shed 2 bases, with 12 bases lying between them. CDR1 and CDR2 (germline): DFQATT, SNEGSKA (reference sequence). This CDR3 region has 13 residues.

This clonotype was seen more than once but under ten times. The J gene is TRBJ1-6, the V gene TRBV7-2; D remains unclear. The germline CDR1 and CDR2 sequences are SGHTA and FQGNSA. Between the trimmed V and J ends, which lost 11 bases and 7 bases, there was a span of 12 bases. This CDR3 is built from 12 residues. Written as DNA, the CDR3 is TGTGCCGAGGGCAGACCAAATTCACCCCTCCACTTT. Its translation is CAEGRPNSPLHF.

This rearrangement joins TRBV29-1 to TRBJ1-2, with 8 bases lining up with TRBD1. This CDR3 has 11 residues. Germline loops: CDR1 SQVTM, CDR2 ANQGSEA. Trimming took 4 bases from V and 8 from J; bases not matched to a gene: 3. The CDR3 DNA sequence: TGCAGCGTTGGTTCAGGGGGCGGCTACACCTTC. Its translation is CSVGSGGGYTF. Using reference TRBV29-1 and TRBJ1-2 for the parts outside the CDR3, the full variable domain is SAVISQKPSRDICQRGTSLTIQCQVDSQVTMMFWYRQQPGQSLTLIATANQGSEATYESGFVIDKFPISRPNLTFSTLTVSNMSPEDSSIYLCSVGSGGGYTFGSGTRLTVV.

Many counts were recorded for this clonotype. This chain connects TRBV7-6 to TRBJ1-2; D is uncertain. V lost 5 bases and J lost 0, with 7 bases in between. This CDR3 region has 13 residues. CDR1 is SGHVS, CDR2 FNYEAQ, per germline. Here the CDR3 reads CASSGGANYGYTF. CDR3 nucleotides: TGTGCCAGCAGCGGTGGGGCTAACTATGGCTACACCTTC.

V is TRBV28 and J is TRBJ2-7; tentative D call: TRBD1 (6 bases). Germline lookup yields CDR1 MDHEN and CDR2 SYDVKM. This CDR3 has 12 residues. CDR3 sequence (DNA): TGTGCAGAGAGCAGGGGCTCCTACGAGCAGTACTTC. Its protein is CAESRGSYEQYF. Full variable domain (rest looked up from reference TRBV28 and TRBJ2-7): DVKVTQSSRYLVKRTGEKVFLECVQDMDHENMFWYRQDPGLGLRLIYFSYDVKMKEKGDIPEGYSVSREKKERFSLILESASTNQTSMYLCAESRGSYEQYFGPGTRLTVT.

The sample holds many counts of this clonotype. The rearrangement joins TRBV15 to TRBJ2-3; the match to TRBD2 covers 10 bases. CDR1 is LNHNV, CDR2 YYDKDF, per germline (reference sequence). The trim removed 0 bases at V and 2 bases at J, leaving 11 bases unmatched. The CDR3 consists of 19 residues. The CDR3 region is CATSRDMSSGSTVTDTQYF. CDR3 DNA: TGTGCCACCAGCAGAGATATGTCTAGCGGGAGTACCGTCACAGATACGCAGTATTTT. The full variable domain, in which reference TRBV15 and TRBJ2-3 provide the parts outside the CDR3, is DAMVIQNPRYQVTQFGKPVTLSCSQTLNHNVMYWYQQKSSQAPKLLFHYYDKDFNNEADTPDNFQSRRPNTSFCFLDIRSPGLGDTAMYLCATSRDMSSGSTVTDTQYFGPGTRLTVL.

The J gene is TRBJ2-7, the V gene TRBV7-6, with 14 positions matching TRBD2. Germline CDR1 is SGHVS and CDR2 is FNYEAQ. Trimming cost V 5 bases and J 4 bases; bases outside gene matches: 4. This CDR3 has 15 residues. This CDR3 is CASSPTSGRVYEQYF. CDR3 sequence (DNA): TGTGCCAGCAGCCCGACTAGCGGGAGGGTATACGAGCAGTACTTC. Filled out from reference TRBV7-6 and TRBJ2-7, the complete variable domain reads GAGVSQSPRYKVTKRGQDVALRCDPISGHVSLYWYRQALGQGPEFLTYFNYEAQQDKSGLPNDRFSAERPEGSISTLTIQRTEQRDSAMYRCASSPTSGRVYEQYFGPGTRLTVT.

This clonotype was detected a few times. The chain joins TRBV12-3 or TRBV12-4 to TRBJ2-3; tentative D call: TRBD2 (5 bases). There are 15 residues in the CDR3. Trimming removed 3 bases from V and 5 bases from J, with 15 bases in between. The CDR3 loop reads CASSLGVPSQDTQYF. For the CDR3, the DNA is TGTGCCAGCAGTTTGGGAGTCCCAAGTCAAGATACGCAGTATTTT.

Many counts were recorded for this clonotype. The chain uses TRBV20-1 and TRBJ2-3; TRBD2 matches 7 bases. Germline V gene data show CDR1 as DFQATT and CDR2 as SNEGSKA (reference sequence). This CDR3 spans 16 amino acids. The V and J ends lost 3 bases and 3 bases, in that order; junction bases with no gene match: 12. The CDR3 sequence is CSASYGLVDMTDTQYF. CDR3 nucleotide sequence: TGCAGTGCTAGCTACGGACTAGTTGACATGACAGATACGCAGTATTTT.

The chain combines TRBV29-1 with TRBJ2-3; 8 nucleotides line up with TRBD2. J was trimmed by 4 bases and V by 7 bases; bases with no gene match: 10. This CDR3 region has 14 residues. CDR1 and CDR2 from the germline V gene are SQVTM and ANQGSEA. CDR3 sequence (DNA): TGCAGCGCACGTGCGGGGGGCGGGCCAGATACGCAGTATTTT. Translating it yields CSARAGGGPDTQYF.